This entry describes one T cell receptor (beta chain). Each CDR3 protein gets one entry after TCRdb re-called the RT-PCR reads with MiXCR. In the table there are 650,000 to 800,000 distinct CDR3 sequences, approximately 14% of which are singletons. Trimming shortened V by 4 bases and J by 2 bases, and 12 bases separated the two germline ends. This CDR3 is 14 amino acids long. The V gene's germline CDR1 is SGHRS and CDR2 YFSETQ. This chain uses TRBV5-1 with TRBJ1-2, with D unclear. This sequence was found in a female donor in good health, serving as a healthy control. Material for sequencing was memory CD4+ T cells from blood. The CDR3 region has the DNA TGCGCCAGCAGCCCGCTGGACTTAAACTATGGCTACACCTTC. This encodes CASSPLDLNYGYTF.